This is a list of T cell receptor beta chains from one sample in a study of blood T cell repertoires in COVID-19. Only in-frame clones appear in the TCRdb table, and some are missing; sequencing was by immunoSEQ multiplex PCR. The sample holds approximately 89,000 clones, 90% to 95% seen once. The sample consisted of peripheral blood. All receptors derive from a human donor with active COVID-19. The donor label of this sample is uncertain. Both conserved end residues are part of each CDR3. The D gene is left open where the match is weak. Not every row has a clone size; where given, it reads once, few, many or a size class.

J: TRBJ1-4
D: TRBD1
V: TRBV19
size: -
CDR3: CASSATGTGVEKLFF
DNA: TGTGCCAGTAGTGCGACCGGGACAGGGGTTGAAAAACTGTTTTTT

J: TRBJ2-1
D: TRBD2
V: TRBV7-8
size: -
CDR3: CASSPFSGGGNEQFF
DNA: TGTGCCAGCAGCCCTTTTAGCGGGGGGGGCAATGAGCAGTTCTTC

J: TRBJ2-6
D: -
V: TRBV19
size: -
CDR3: CASSITGSGANVLTF
DNA: TGTGCCAGTAGTATTACGGGTTCTGGGGCCAACGTCCTGACTTTC

J: TRBJ2-2
D: -
V: TRBV5-5
size: -
CDR3: CASSLAAAGELFF
DNA: TGTGCCAGCAGCTTGGCCGCAGCCGGGGAGCTGTTTTTT

J: TRBJ2-5
D: TRBD2
V: TRBV7-2
size: -
CDR3: CASSPPSGGLGTQYF
DNA: TGTGCCAGCAGCCCCCCCAGCGGGGGCTTGGGTACCCAGTACTTC

J: TRBJ1-2
D: TRBD1
V: TRBV2
size: -
CDR3: CASRAGTGGEGAGYTF
DNA: TGTGCCAGCAGGGCCGGGACAGGGGGCGAAGGTGCTGGCTACACCTTC

J: TRBJ2-1
D: -
V: TRBV7-9
size: -
CDR3: CASSSRRSSYNEQFF
DNA: TGTGCCAGCAGCTCAAGGAGGAGCTCCTACAATGAGCAGTTCTTC

J: TRBJ2-1
D: TRBD2
V: TRBV9
size: -
CDR3: CASSVGSSGTYNEQFF
DNA: TGTGCCAGCAGCGTAGGATCTAGCGGGACCTACAATGAGCAGTTCTTC

J: TRBJ1-2
D: TRBD1
V: TRBV2
size: -
CDR3: CASNQGQGGYGYTF
DNA: TGTGCCAGTAACCAGGGACAGGGAGGCTATGGCTACACCTTC

J: TRBJ2-7
D: TRBD2
V: TRBV25-1
size: few
CDR3: CASSAGLAGVYEQYF
DNA: TGTGCCAGCAGTGCAGGGTTAGCGGGAGTCTACGAGCAGTACTTC

J: TRBJ1-2
D: -
V: TRBV29-1
size: -
CDR3: CSVDPTGLRNYGYTF
DNA: TGCAGCGTTGATCCCACAGGGCTACGCAACTATGGCTACACCTTC

J: TRBJ1-6
D: -
V: TRBV5-1
size: once
CDR3: CASGGTEDNSPLHF
DNA: TGCGCCAGCGGAGGGACGGAAGATAATTCACCCCTCCACTTT

J: TRBJ2-2
D: TRBD1
V: TRBV7-6
size: few
CDR3: CASAWGQGYTGELFF
DNA: TGTGCCAGCGCCTGGGGACAGGGATACACCGGGGAGCTGTTTTTT

J: TRBJ2-7
D: -
V: TRBV13
size: -
CDR3: CASSPSQAFRNEQYF
DNA: TGTGCCAGCAGCCCCTCACAGGCCTTCAGGAACGAGCAGTACTTC

J: TRBJ1-2
D: -
V: TRBV6-5
size: -
CDR3: CASSYTDRLSGYTF
DNA: TGTGCCAGCAGTTACACCGACAGACTGAGTGGCTACACCTTC

J: TRBJ2-1
D: -
V: TRBV7-2
size: -
CDR3: CASSREGQSYNEQFF
DNA: TGTGCCAGCAGCAGAGAGGGACAAAGCTACAATGAGCAGTTCTTC

J: TRBJ2-1
D: TRBD1
V: TRBV7-9
size: -
CDR3: CASSPRTGSSYNEQFF
DNA: TGTGCCAGCAGCCCGCGGACAGGGAGCTCCTACAATGAGCAGTTCTTC

J: TRBJ2-7
D: TRBD2
V: TRBV6-6
size: -
CDR3: CASSRGLAGVVYEQYF
DNA: TGTGCCAGCAGTAGAGGACTAGCGGGAGTGGTATACGAGCAGTACTTC

J: TRBJ2-7
D: TRBD1
V: TRBV7-2
size: -
CDR3: CASSTRQGSYEQYF
DNA: TGTGCCAGCAGCACCCGACAGGGTTCCTACGAGCAGTACTTC

J: TRBJ2-1
D: TRBD2
V: TRBV9
size: -
CDR3: CASNRRAGGTSGRESYNEQFF
DNA: TGTGCCAGCAACCGGCGGGCTGGGGGGACTAGCGGGAGGGAGTCCTACAATGAGCAGTTCTTC

J: TRBJ1-2
D: -
V: TRBV7-9
size: -
CDR3: CASSLAQGTDYGYTF
DNA: TGTGCCAGCAGCTTAGCTCAGGGTACAGACTATGGCTACACCTTC

J: TRBJ1-5
D: -
V: TRBV2
size: -
CDR3: CASSEGRNQPQHF
DNA: TGTGCCAGCAGTGAGGGGAGAAATCAGCCCCAGCATTTT

J: TRBJ1-2
D: -
V: TRBV28
size: -
CDR3: CASSWGGASNYGYTF
DNA: TGTGCCAGCAGCTGGGGAGGAGCCTCTAACTATGGCTACACCTTC

J: TRBJ2-2
D: -
V: TRBV6-5
size: -
CDR3: CASSQLASGELFF
DNA: TGTGCCAGCAGCCAACTCGCTTCCGGGGAGCTGTTTTTT

J: TRBJ2-1
D: TRBD2
V: TRBV9
size: -
CDR3: CASSAIAGNYNEQFF
DNA: TGTGCCAGCAGCGCCATAGCGGGGAACTACAATGAGCAGTTCTTC

J: TRBJ2-1
D: TRBD1
V: TRBV5-4
size: -
CDR3: CASSSGQGIVSYNEQFF
DNA: TGTGCCAGCAGCTCGGGACAGGGGATCGTCTCCTACAATGAGCAGTTCTTC

J: TRBJ1-5
D: -
V: TRBV5-8
size: -
CDR3: CASSPGSTNQPQHF
DNA: TGTGCCAGCAGCCCGGGGAGCACAAATCAGCCCCAGCATTTT

J: TRBJ2-7
D: TRBD1
V: TRBV29-1
size: -
CDR3: CSVEKDRGREQYF
DNA: TGCAGCGTTGAAAAGGACAGGGGGCGCGAGCAGTACTTC

J: TRBJ2-7
D: -
V: TRBV2
size: once
CDR3: CASSDPGRREQYF
DNA: TGTGCCAGCAGTGACCCAGGGCGTCGCGAGCAGTACTTC

J: TRBJ2-7
D: -
V: TRBV6-2/TRBV6-3
size: -
CDR3: CASSSTGFEQYF
DNA: TGTGCCAGCAGCTCTACAGGGTTCGAGCAGTACTTC

J: TRBJ1-5
D: -
V: TRBV5-8
size: -
CDR3: CASSLLRSQGPQHF
DNA: TGTGCCAGCAGCTTACTTCGGTCGCAGGGGCCCCAGCATTTT

J: TRBJ2-5
D: TRBD2
V: TRBV6-5
size: -
CDR3: CATRREGRWETQYF
DNA: TGTGCCACCCGAAGGGAGGGCCGATGGGAGACCCAGTACTTC

J: TRBJ2-3
D: TRBD2
V: TRBV6-5
size: -
CDR3: CASSYRGSGATDTQYF
DNA: TGTGCCAGCAGCTACCGGGGTAGCGGGGCCACAGATACGCAGTATTTT

J: TRBJ1-6
D: TRBD1
V: TRBV28
size: -
CDR3: CASSFSWTGGNSPLHF
DNA: TGTGCCAGCAGTTTTTCTTGGACAGGGGGAAATTCACCCCTCCACTTT

J: TRBJ2-3
D: TRBD2
V: TRBV11-3
size: -
CDR3: CASSPGDGLAGGFTDTQYF
DNA: TGTGCCAGCAGCCCCGGCGACGGACTAGCGGGAGGGTTCACAGATACGCAGTATTTT

J: TRBJ1-5
D: -
V: TRBV5-1
size: -
CDR3: CASSLEGDGNQPQHF
DNA: TGCGCCAGCAGCTTGGAAGGAGACGGCAATCAGCCCCAGCATTTT

J: TRBJ2-1
D: -
V: TRBV20-1
size: -
CDR3: CSARNSHEQFF
DNA: TGCAGTGCTAGGAACAGCCATGAGCAGTTCTTC

J: TRBJ1-2
D: TRBD1
V: TRBV6-5
size: -
CDR3: CASSGTGGYGYTF
DNA: TGTGCCAGCAGCGGGACAGGGGGCTATGGCTACACCTTC

J: TRBJ1-2
D: -
V: TRBV7-2
size: -
CDR3: CASSLQYRGGHDGGYTF
DNA: TGTGCCAGCAGCTTACAATATAGGGGGGGGCACGACGGAGGCTACACCTTC

J: TRBJ2-3
D: -
V: TRBV5-1
size: -
CDR3: CASSPRYGVSTDTQYF
DNA: TGCGCCAGCAGCCCCCGATACGGGGTGAGCACAGATACGCAGTATTTT

J: TRBJ1-2
D: -
V: TRBV5-6
size: -
CDR3: CASSRTLPGYTF
DNA: TGTGCCAGCAGCCGGACTTTGCCTGGCTACACCTTC

J: TRBJ2-1
D: -
V: TRBV24-1
size: -
CDR3: CATSTIGLADSNEQFF
DNA: TGTGCCACCAGTACCATTGGGCTAGCGGACAGCAATGAGCAGTTCTTC

J: TRBJ2-7
D: -
V: TRBV27
size: once
CDR3: CASSLGGMGEQYF
DNA: TGTGCCAGCAGTTTGGGAGGTATGGGCGAGCAGTACTTC

J: TRBJ1-2
D: TRBD1
V: TRBV11-2
size: -
CDR3: CASSGDRAYGYTF
DNA: TGTGCCAGCAGCGGCGACAGGGCCTATGGCTACACCTTC

J: TRBJ2-7
D: TRBD1
V: TRBV6-5
size: once
CDR3: CASSRDSYEQYF
DNA: TGTGCCAGCAGCCGGGACAGCTACGAGCAGTACTTC

J: TRBJ2-3
D: TRBD1
V: TRBV15
size: -
CDR3: CATSRDGGQGTDTQYF
DNA: TGTGCCACCAGCAGAGATGGAGGACAGGGCACAGATACGCAGTATTTT

J: TRBJ2-5
D: -
V: TRBV5-5
size: -
CDR3: CASSPDTQETQYF
DNA: TGTGCCAGCAGCCCGGACACTCAAGAGACCCAGTACTTC

J: TRBJ2-5
D: -
V: TRBV3-1/TRBV3-2
size: -
CDR3: CASSQVAETQYF
DNA: TGTGCCAGCAGCCAAGTAGCCGAGACCCAGTACTTC

J: TRBJ2-3
D: -
V: TRBV27
size: -
CDR3: CASSLWGRGDTQYF
DNA: TGTGCCAGCAGTTTGTGGGGGCGCGGAGATACGCAGTATTTT

J: TRBJ2-7
D: TRBD1
V: TRBV29-1
size: -
CDR3: CSAPLLASAAGTGGQYF
DNA: TGCAGCGCCCCTCTTCTCGCTTCCGCCGCCGGGACAGGGGGGCAGTACTTC

J: TRBJ2-7
D: TRBD1
V: TRBV2
size: once
CDR3: CASRSTGTGYEQYF
DNA: TGTGCCAGCAGATCCACCGGGACAGGCTACGAGCAGTACTTC

J: TRBJ1-3
D: -
V: TRBV10-2
size: -
CDR3: CASSDGGGNTIYF
DNA: TGCGCCAGCAGTGACGGCGGAGGAAACACCATATATTTT

J: TRBJ1-1
D: -
V: TRBV7-2
size: -
CDR3: CASSFLRGTNTEAFF
DNA: TGTGCCAGCAGCTTCCTACGGGGGACGAACACTGAAGCTTTCTTT